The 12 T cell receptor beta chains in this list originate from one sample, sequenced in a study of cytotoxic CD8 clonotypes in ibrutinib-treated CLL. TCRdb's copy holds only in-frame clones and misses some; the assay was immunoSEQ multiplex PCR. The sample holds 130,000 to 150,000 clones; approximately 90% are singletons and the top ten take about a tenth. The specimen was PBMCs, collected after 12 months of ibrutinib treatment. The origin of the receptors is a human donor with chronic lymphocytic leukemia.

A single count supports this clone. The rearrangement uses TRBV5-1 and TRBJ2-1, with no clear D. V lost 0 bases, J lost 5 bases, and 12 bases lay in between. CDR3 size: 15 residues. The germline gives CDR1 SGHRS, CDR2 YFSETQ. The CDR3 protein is CASSLEGARNNEQFF. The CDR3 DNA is TGCGCCAGCAGCTTGGAAGGAGCAAGGAACAATGAGCAGTTCTTC.

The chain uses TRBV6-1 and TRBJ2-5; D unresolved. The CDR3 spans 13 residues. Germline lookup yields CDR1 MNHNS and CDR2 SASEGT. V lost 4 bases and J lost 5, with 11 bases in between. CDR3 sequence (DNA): TGTGCCAGCAGTGCCCCGAAGGCGGAGACCCAGTACTTC. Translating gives CASSAPKAETQYF.

The DNA for the CDR3 is TGCGCCAGCAGCTACGGGACGGGAGCCTACGAGCAGTACTTC. It encodes CASSYGTGAYEQYF. The rearrangement links TRBV5-1 to TRBJ2-7, with a possible D match to TRBD2 (6 bases). This CDR3 is built from 14 residues. V lost 3 bases and J lost 2, with 12 bases in between. Germline-derived CDR1 and CDR2 are SGHRS and YFSETQ.

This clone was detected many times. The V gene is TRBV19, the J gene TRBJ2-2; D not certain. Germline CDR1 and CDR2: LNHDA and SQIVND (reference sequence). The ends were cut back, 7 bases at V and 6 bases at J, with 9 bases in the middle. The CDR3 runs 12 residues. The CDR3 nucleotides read TGTGCCAGTAATCTAGAGTCCGGGGAGCTGTTTTTT. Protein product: CASNLESGELFF.

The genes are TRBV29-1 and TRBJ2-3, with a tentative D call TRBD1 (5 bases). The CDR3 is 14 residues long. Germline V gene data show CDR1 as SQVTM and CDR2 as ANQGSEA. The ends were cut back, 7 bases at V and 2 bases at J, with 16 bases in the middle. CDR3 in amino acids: CSASGFGDTDTQYF. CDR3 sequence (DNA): TGCAGCGCATCAGGGTTTGGGGACACAGATACGCAGTATTTT.

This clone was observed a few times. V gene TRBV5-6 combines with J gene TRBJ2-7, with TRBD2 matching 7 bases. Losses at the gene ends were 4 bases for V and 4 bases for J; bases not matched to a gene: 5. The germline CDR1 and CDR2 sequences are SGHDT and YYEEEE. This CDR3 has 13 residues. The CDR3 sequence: CASSAGLGYEQYF. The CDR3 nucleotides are TGTGCCAGCAGCGCCGGACTAGGTTACGAGCAGTACTTC. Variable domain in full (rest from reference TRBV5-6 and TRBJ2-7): DAGVTQSPTHLIKTRGQQVTLRCSPKSGHDTVSWYQQALGQGPQFIFQYYEEEERQRGNFPDRFSGHQFPNYSSELNVNALLLGDSALYLCASSAGLGYEQYFGPGTRLTVT.

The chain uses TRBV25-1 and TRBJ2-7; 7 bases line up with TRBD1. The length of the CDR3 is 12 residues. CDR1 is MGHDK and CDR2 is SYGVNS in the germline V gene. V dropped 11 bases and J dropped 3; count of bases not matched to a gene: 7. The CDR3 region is CADRDSYYEQYF. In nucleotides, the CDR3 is TGTGCCGACCGGGACAGTTACTACGAGCAGTACTTC.

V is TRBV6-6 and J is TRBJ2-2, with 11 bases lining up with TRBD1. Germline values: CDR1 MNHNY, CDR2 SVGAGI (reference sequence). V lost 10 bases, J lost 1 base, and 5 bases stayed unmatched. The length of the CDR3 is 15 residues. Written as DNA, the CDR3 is TGTGCCACCTGGACAGGGGGCTTGAACACCGGGGAGCTGTTTTTT. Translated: CATWTGGLNTGELFF.

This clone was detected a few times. The CDR3 coding sequence is TGCAGCGTTGTAGCGGGAGGGTATGGAGATACGCAGTATTTT. Its protein product is CSVVAGGYGDTQYF. The V gene is TRBV29-1, the J gene TRBJ2-3, with 11 bases matching TRBD2. The germline CDR1 and CDR2 sequences are SQVTM and ANQGSEA. This CDR3 region has 14 residues. Trimming removed 4 bases from V and 5 bases from J; junction bases left unmatched: 5.

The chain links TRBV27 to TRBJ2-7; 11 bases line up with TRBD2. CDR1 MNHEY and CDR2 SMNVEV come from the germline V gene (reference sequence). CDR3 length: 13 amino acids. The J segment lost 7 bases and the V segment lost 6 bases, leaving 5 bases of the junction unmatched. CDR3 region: CASRVAGGREQYF. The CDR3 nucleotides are TGTGCCAGCAGGGTAGCGGGAGGGCGAGAGCAGTACTTC.

DNA of the CDR3: TGTGCAAGTCGCTTAGCGCGCCAGGGGCACGAGACCCAGTACTTC. Translated: CASRLARQGHETQYF. This chain joins TRBV12-2 and TRBJ2-5; the table's D call, TRBD1, was not checked against the DNA. TRBV12-2 is deemed a pseudogene. This CDR3 comprises 15 residues.

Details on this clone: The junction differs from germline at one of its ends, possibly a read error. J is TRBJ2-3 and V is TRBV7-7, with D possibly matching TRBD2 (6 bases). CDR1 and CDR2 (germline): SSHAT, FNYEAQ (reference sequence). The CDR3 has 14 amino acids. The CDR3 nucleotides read TGTGCTAGCAGCTTCGGGGGAAGCACAGATACGCAGTATTTT. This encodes CASSFGGSTDTQYF.